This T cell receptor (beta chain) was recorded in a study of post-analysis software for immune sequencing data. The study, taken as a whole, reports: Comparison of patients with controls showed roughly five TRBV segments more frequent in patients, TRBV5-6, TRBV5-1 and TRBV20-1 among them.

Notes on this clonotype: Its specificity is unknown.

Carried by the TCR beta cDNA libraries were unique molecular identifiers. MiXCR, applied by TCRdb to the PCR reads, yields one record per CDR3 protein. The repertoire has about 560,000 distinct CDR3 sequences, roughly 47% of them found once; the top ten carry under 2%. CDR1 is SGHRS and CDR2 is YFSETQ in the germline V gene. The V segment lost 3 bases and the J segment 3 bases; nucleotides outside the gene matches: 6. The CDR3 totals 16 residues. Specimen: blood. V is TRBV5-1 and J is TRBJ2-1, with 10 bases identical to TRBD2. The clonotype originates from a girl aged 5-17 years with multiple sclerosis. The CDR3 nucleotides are TGCGCCAGCAGCTATCTAGCGGGAGCGGGCTACAATGAGCAGTTCTTC. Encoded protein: CASSYLAGAGYNEQFF.